What follows are 26 T cell receptor beta chains derived from one specimen sequenced in a study of cytomegalovirus exposure and HLA in healthy donors. The PCR employed 60 Vbeta primers together with 13 Jbeta primers. The table came from immunoSEQ multiplex PCR; TCRdb's copy has only in-frame clones and leaves some out. This repertoire shows about 240,000 clones, about 86% found once; its top ten account for 8%. Material: PBMCs. Every receptor here comes from a woman in her sixties in good health and CMV-seropositive.

J is TRBJ2-2 and V is TRBV7-3; D remains unclear. With 5 bases removed from V and 0 bases from J, the gap between germline ends came to 16 bases. The CDR3 length is 17 residues. CDR1 SGHTA and CDR2 FQGTGA come from the germline V gene. CDR3 region: CASSPALTRSNTGELFF. The CDR3 nucleotides read TGTGCCAGCAGCCCGGCCCTGACCAGGTCGAACACCGGGGAGCTGTTTTTT.

This chain connects TRBV7-3 to TRBJ1-1, with TRBD1 matching over 7 bases. The CDR3 sequence is 14 residues long. The trim removed 2 bases at V and 11 bases at J, leaving 11 bases unmatched. Germline V gene data show CDR1 as SGHTA and CDR2 as FQGTGA. The CDR3 loop is CASSLVGPGGSAFF. The DNA for the CDR3 is TGTGCCAGCAGCTTAGTGGGGCCAGGGGGATCGGCTTTCTTT.

J is TRBJ2-1 and V is TRBV9; 9 bases map to TRBD2. The CDR3 has 16 amino acids. J was trimmed by 7 bases and V by 4 bases; bases with no gene match: 12. Germline lookup yields CDR1 SGDLS and CDR2 YYNGEE. CDR3 loop: CASSSVSGSPGNEQFF. CDR3 DNA: TGTGCCAGCAGCTCCGTTAGCGGGAGCCCGGGAAATGAGCAGTTCTTC.

This chain uses TRBV5-1 with TRBJ2-7; 10 nucleotides line up with TRBD1. In germline, CDR1 is SGHRS, CDR2 YFSETQ. The CDR3 length is 14 residues. The ends lost 4 bases at V and 3 bases at J; junction bases unmatched: 4. CDR3 sequence reads: CASSTGTGVYEQYF. As DNA, the CDR3 is TGCGCCAGCAGCACCGGGACAGGGGTCTACGAGCAGTACTTC.

The V and J genes are TRBV11-2 and TRBJ1-2, with a tentative D call TRBD1 (5 bases). The CDR3 extends over 15 amino acids. Trimming pared 1 base from V and 3 bases from J, leaving 12 bases between. CDR1 is SGHAT and CDR2 is FQNNGV in the germline V gene. The CDR3 nucleotides read TGTGCCAGCAGCTTAGCTCGGGGGACTGACTATGGCTACACCTTC. It specifies CASSLARGTDYGYTF.

This clone was detected a few times. The chain employs TRBV6-1 and TRBJ1-5, with TRBD1 matching over 8 bases. Germline V gives CDR1 MNHNS, CDR2 SASEGT. The junction had 5 bases not matched to a gene; V was cut back by 6 bases and J by 4 bases. This CDR3 region has 14 residues. CDR3 sequence (DNA): TGTGCCAGCAGCCAGGGGACAGGAAATCAGCCCCAGCATTTT. It codes for CASSQGTGNQPQHF.

Regarding this clone: The identical CDR3 is also encoded by other nucleotide sequences in the sample. This chain uses TRBV5-4 with TRBJ1-1; D may be TRBD1 (6 bases). The germline CDR1 and CDR2 sequences are SGHNT and YYREEE (reference sequence). The CDR3 spans 14 residues. The germline V and J ends were trimmed by 0 bases and 6 bases, with 12 bases remaining between them. The CDR3: CASSLDRVGPEAFF. The DNA of the CDR3 is TGTGCCAGCAGCTTGGACAGGGTAGGTCCTGAAGCTTTCTTT.

This clone occurred once. The chain carries TRBV7-2 and TRBJ2-2, with D possibly TRBD2 on 5 matching bases. The V end lost 11 bases, the J end lost 8 bases, and 21 bases lay between the germline ends. This CDR3 contains 14 residues. Germline V gene data show CDR1 as SGHTA and CDR2 as FQGNSA. CDR3 loop: CASQPLRWRGELFF. CDR3 in DNA: TGTGCCTCCCAACCCCTCCGGTGGAGGGGGGAGCTGTTTTTT.

V usage is TRBV19 and J usage is TRBJ2-1, with TRBD1 identical over 9 bases. J gave up 6 bases and V 2 bases, and 8 bases lay outside the gene matches. Germline V CDR1 and CDR2: LNHDA, SQIVND (reference sequence). The length of the CDR3 is 16 residues. CDR3 in DNA: TGTGCCAGTAGTATATCTGGACAGGGGACGGGCAATGAGCAGTTCTTC. This sequence encodes CASSISGQGTGNEQFF.

This chain uses TRBV18 with TRBJ1-4; TRBD1 aligns across 11 bases. Losses at the gene ends were 8 bases for V and 7 bases for J; bases not matched to a gene: 3. The germline V gene has CDR1 KGHSH and CDR2 LQKENI. The CDR3 sequence is 13 residues long. This CDR3 is CASAGTGGEKLFF. CDR3 in DNA: TGTGCCAGCGCCGGGACAGGGGGTGAAAAACTGTTTTTT.

The CDR3 region is CAIRGESTDTQYF. The CDR3 nucleotides read TGTGCCATACGGGGGGAGAGCACAGATACGCAGTATTTT. The gene calls are TRBV10-3 and TRBJ2-3; TRBD2 agrees at 7 bases. The CDR3 is 13 amino acids. Looked up from germline, CDR1 is ENHRY and CDR2 is SYGVKD. Trimming cost V 9 bases and J 0 bases; bases outside gene matches: 3.

This clone was found once. The rearrangement uses TRBV28 and TRBJ1-1; 8 nucleotides line up with TRBD1. The length of the CDR3 is 16 residues. With 2 bases clipped from V and 2 bases from J, the junction kept 7 bases outside the gene matches. CDR1 and CDR2 (germline): MDHEN, SYDVKM. The CDR3 spells CASSLETGAGNTEAFF. The CDR3 DNA reads as TGTGCCAGCAGTTTAGAGACAGGGGCGGGTAACACTGAAGCTTTCTTT.

The genes are TRBV19 and TRBJ2-1; 14 bases are a match to TRBD2. The V gene end was trimmed by 3 bases and the J gene end by 7 bases; junction bases not matched to a gene: 8. The CDR3 runs to 17 residues. Germline assignment: CDR1 LNHDA and CDR2 SQIVND (reference sequence). CDR3 in amino acids: CASSIRLAGGPGNEQFF. CDR3 bases: TGTGCCAGTAGTATCCGACTAGCGGGAGGGCCGGGGAATGAGCAGTTCTTC.

This chain uses TRBV5-1 with TRBJ2-1; a weak D match, TRBD2 (5 bases). The V gene's germline CDR1 is SGHRS and CDR2 YFSETQ. The CDR3 spans 14 residues. The V gene lost 1 base and the J gene lost 6 bases, with 11 bases spanning the gap. The CDR3 DNA reads as TGCGCCAGCAGCTTGAGGCTAGCAGGCAATGAGCAGTTCTTC. This gives the protein CASSLRLAGNEQFF.

This chain uses TRBV2 with TRBJ2-3; D not certain. CDR3 length equals 14 residues. The germline V gene encodes CDR1 SNHLY and CDR2 FYNNEI. With 4 bases removed from V and 2 bases from J, the gap between germline ends came to 10 bases. In DNA form, the CDR3 reads TGTGCCAGCAGTGTCGCACTCAACACAGATACGCAGTATTTT. This codes for CASSVALNTDTQYF.

V gene TRBV7-9 combines with J gene TRBJ1-2, with D possibly TRBD1 on 6 matching bases. Between the trimmed V and J ends, which lost 1 base and 8 bases, there was a span of 11 bases. CDR3 length: 13 amino acids. Germline V gives CDR1 SEHNR, CDR2 FQNEAQ (reference sequence). The CDR3 bases are TGTGCCAGCAGCTTAGTACAGGGAAACGGCTACACCTTC. Its protein is CASSLVQGNGYTF.

This clone came up a few times. The gene calls are TRBV5-1 and TRBJ2-1; 8 nucleotides line up with TRBD2. The CDR3 sequence is 18 residues long. Germline V CDR1 and CDR2: SGHRS, YFSETQ. After removal of 1 base from V and 4 bases from J, the junction contained 13 bases not matched to a gene. CDR3 nucleotide sequence: TGCGCCAGCAGCTTGCGGTCGGGAGGGCCAACCGATTACAATGAGCAGTTCTTC. As protein: CASSLRSGGPTDYNEQFF.

V gene TRBV4-1 combines with J gene TRBJ2-5; D may be TRBD2 (6 bases). Trimming pared 2 bases from V and 1 base from J, leaving 14 bases between. Germline V gene sequence: CDR1 MGHRA, CDR2 YSYEKL. This CDR3 is built from 16 residues. CDR3: CASSQLSGDIQETQYF. The CDR3 DNA is TGCGCCAGCAGCCAATTGTCGGGGGATATCCAAGAGACCCAGTACTTC.

J is TRBJ1-4 and V is TRBV18; a weak D match, TRBD1 (5 bases). The V and J ends lost 2 bases and 8 bases respectively, with 9 bases between them. The CDR3 spans 13 residues. Germline V CDR1 and CDR2: KGHSH, LQKENI. CDR3 in amino acids: CASSPGGSEKLFF. CDR3 coding DNA: TGTGCCAGCTCACCAGGGGGGTCCGAAAAACTGTTTTTT. The whole variable domain, filled in from reference TRBV18 and TRBJ1-4, reads NAGVMQNPRHLVRRRGQEARLRCSPMKGHSHVYWYRQLPEEGLKFMVYLQKENIIDESGMPKERFSAEFPKEGPSILRIQQVVRGDSAAYFCASSPGGSEKLFFGSGTQLSVL.

V is TRBV29-1 and J is TRBJ1-1, with D unclear. The V gene lost 0 bases and the J gene lost 8 bases, with 7 bases spanning the gap. The CDR3 totals 11 residues. Germline CDR1 SQVTM, CDR2 ANQGSEA. Here the CDR3 DNA reads TGCAGCGTTGAAGATCTTGAGGAAGCTTTCTTT. This codes for CSVEDLEEAFF.

The sample holds a few counts of this clone. The rearrangement uses TRBV18 and TRBJ2-7; TRBD2 matches 11 bases. Germline CDR1 and CDR2: KGHSH and LQKENI. The CDR3 has 17 amino acids. V lost 2 bases to trimming and J lost 3 bases; unmatched junction nucleotides: 9. The CDR3 protein is CASSPSSGGTSGYEQYF. The CDR3 DNA sequence: TGTGCCAGCTCACCATCCTCAGGTGGGACTAGCGGCTACGAGCAGTACTTC.

There are a few counts of this clone. V and J are TRBV6-5 and TRBJ1-1; tentatively, D is TRBD1 (6 bases). The CDR3 covers 16 residues. V was trimmed by 0 bases and J by 0 bases, leaving 11 bases between them. Germline values: CDR1 MNHEY, CDR2 SVGAGI. The CDR3 spells CASSYSRGGVNTEAFF. CDR3 nucleotide sequence: TGTGCCAGCAGTTACTCGAGAGGGGGGGTGAACACTGAAGCTTTCTTT.

This rearrangement joins TRBV20-1 to TRBJ1-1, with a possible D match to TRBD1 (5 bases). The CDR3 consists of 11 residues. The V gene's germline CDR1 is DFQATT and CDR2 SNEGSKA (reference sequence). Here the CDR3 DNA reads TGCCTCGGGAGGTGGGGGGCTGAAGCTTTCTTT. It yields the protein CLGRWGAEAFF.

This rearrangement joins TRBV27 to TRBJ2-2; D is unresolved. The V end was cut by 0 bases, the J end by 0 bases, with 5 bases between. The CDR3 has 15 residues. Germline CDR1 reads MNHEY; CDR2 reads SMNVEV (reference sequence). The CDR3 is CASSLSQSNTGELFF. The CDR3 DNA follows: TGTGCCAGCAGTTTATCTCAGTCGAACACCGGGGAGCTGTTTTTT.

V is TRBV29-1 and J is TRBJ1-1, with D tentatively TRBD1 (5 bases). This CDR3 has 13 residues. V was cut by 6 bases and J by 5 bases, with 16 bases left in between. Per the germline V gene, CDR1 is SQVTM and CDR2 is ANQGSEA. This CDR3 is CSVAPLTATEAFF. The CDR3 nucleotides read TGCAGCGTGGCTCCTCTGACAGCGACTGAAGCTTTCTTT.

The chain couples TRBV5-1 to TRBJ1-4; TRBD1 agrees at 9 bases. Germline trimming cut 4 bases from V and 5 bases from J; bases unmatched to any gene: 6. Germline CDR1 reads SGHRS; CDR2 reads YFSETQ. The CDR3 spans 15 residues. For the CDR3, the DNA is TGCGCCAGCAGCGGACGGACAGGGGAGAATGAAAAACTGTTTTTT. It specifies CASSGRTGENEKLFF.